This TCR beta chain was recorded in a study of early T cells in non-severe SARS-CoV-2 infection. Study summary: Sequenced bulk RNA came from whole blood that was unsorted, and chains were unpaired.

The V and J ends lost 6 bases and 4 bases respectively, with 10 bases between them. The CDR3 has 13 residues. Individual cDNA molecules received unique molecular identifiers. TCRdb processed the 5' RACE reads anew with MiXCR; each CDR3 protein has one entry. Among some 91,000 distinct CDR3 sequences listed, less than 15% were seen once. This clonotype was detected many times. The antigen is unknown. Whole-study findings and limits: VDJdb-based annotation leaned toward anti-spike CD8 responses and missed private and CD4 specificities.

The sample comprised whole blood. The TCR comes from an adult who was a healthcare worker with PCR-confirmed SARS-CoV-2 infection or an uninfected control (not recorded which). The chain joins TRBV12-3 or TRBV12-4 to TRBJ1-5; the D gene is possibly TRBD1 (5 bases). The CDR3 protein is CASRVGGNQPQHF. The CDR3 DNA reads TGTGCCAGCAGGGTGGGGGGTAATCAGCCCCAGCATTTT.